Listed below are T cell receptor beta chains from one sample, sequenced in a study of cytomegalovirus exposure and HLA in healthy donors. Sequencing used immunoSEQ multiplex PCR; TCRdb keeps in-frame clones, though not all of them. The repertoire holds about 38,000 clones, 86% seen once, with about 10% in the top ten. The sequencing input was PBMCs. The receptor set was obtained from a woman aged 40 to 50 in good health and CMV-seropositive. The CDR3 runs from the conserved cysteine through the conserved F or W. The D gene is left open where the match is weak. Only part of the rows carry a size: once, few, many, or a class if the clone is expanded.

d_call,j_call,v_call,clone_size,cdr3_aa,cdr3_nt
TRBD2,TRBJ2-2,TRBV11-1,-,CASSWLAGNTGELFF,TGTGCCAGCAGCTGGCTAGCGGGGAACACCGGGGAGCTGTTTTTT
TRBD2,TRBJ2-7,TRBV11-2,-,CASSGSLLAGVDEQYF,TGTGCCAGCAGCGGCTCCCTCCTAGCGGGGGTGGACGAGCAGTACTTC
-,TRBJ2-7,TRBV7-2,-,CASSLVPDNTDEQYF,TGTGCCAGCAGCTTAGTCCCGGACAATACGGACGAGCAGTACTTC
-,TRBJ1-5,TRBV28,-,CASSPRTLGGQPQHF,TGTGCCAGCAGCCCTAGGACTCTCGGAGGTCAGCCCCAGCATTTT
TRBD2,TRBJ2-5,TRBV25-1,once,CASSEKLADIETQYF,TGTGCCAGCAGTGAAAAGCTAGCGGACATCGAGACCCAGTACTTC
-,TRBJ1-1,TRBV5-1,-,CASSLGGFTEAFF,TGCGCCAGCAGCTTGGGAGGTTTCACTGAAGCTTTCTTT
-,TRBJ2-2,TRBV7-2,-,CASSFKGGTGELFF,TGTGCCAGCAGCTTCAAAGGGGGCACCGGGGAGCTGTTTTTT
TRBD1,TRBJ2-7,TRBV27,-,CASSTGTVDEQYF,TGTGCCAGCAGCACCGGGACAGTCGACGAGCAGTACTTC
-,TRBJ2-1,TRBV4-3,-,CASSQGAYNEQFF,TGCGCCAGCAGCCAAGGAGCTTACAATGAGCAGTTCTTC
-,TRBJ1-4,TRBV7-2,few,CASSAYNEKLFF,TGTGCCAGCAGCGCCTACAATGAAAAACTGTTTTTT
-,TRBJ2-5,TRBV28,-,CASREGRGVAKETQYF,TGTGCCAGCAGGGAGGGGAGGGGGGTGGCCAAAGAGACCCAGTACTTC
-,TRBJ1-2,TRBV7-2,-,CASSLGGEGFYGYTF,TGTGCCAGCAGCTTAGGGGGGGAGGGGTTCTATGGCTACACCTTC
-,TRBJ2-7,TRBV7-2,-,CASSLIGGYEQYF,TGTGCCAGCAGCTTAATCGGGGGCTACGAGCAGTACTTC
TRBD2,TRBJ2-1,TRBV5-6,medium-sized,CASSSWTSGGFF,TGTGCCAGCAGCTCCTGGACTAGCGGGGGGTTCTTC
-,TRBJ1-4,TRBV5-1,-,CASSLDGETNEKLFF,TGCGCCAGCAGCTTGGACGGGGAAACTAATGAAAAACTGTTTTTT
TRBD2,TRBJ2-5,TRBV27,-,CASSLSTSGGEETQYF,TGTGCCAGCAGTTTATCAACTAGCGGGGGGGAAGAGACCCAGTACTTC
-,TRBJ2-2,TRBV10-1,-,CASSDSLNTGELFF,TGCGCCAGCAGTGATTCGCTAAACACCGGGGAGCTGTTTTTT
-,TRBJ1-4,TRBV5-1,-,CASSGGATNEKLFF,TGCGCCAGCAGTGGGGGCGCCACTAATGAAAAACTGTTTTTT
TRBD1,TRBJ1-2,TRBV4-2,-,CASSQADRGWGYGYTF,TGTGCCAGCAGCCAAGCCGACAGGGGCTGGGGCTATGGCTACACCTTC
-,TRBJ1-6,TRBV7-6,-,CASSLDEVSPLHF,TGTGCCAGCAGCTTAGACGAGGTATCACCCCTCCACTTT
-,TRBJ1-4,TRBV2,-,CASSPGWGNEKLFF,TGTGCCAGCAGCCCAGGGTGGGGTAATGAAAAACTGTTTTTT
-,TRBJ1-6,TRBV11-2,-,CASSYGLNSPLHF,TGTGCCAGCAGCTACGGTCTCAATTCACCCCTCCACTTT
-,TRBJ2-7,TRBV6-5,few,CASSPPGETYEQYF,TGTGCCAGCAGTCCCCCAGGGGAGACCTACGAGCAGTACTTC
-,TRBJ2-7,TRBV18,-,CASSPLRTGKYSYEQYF,TGTGCCAGCTCACCACTAAGGACTGGCAAATACTCCTACGAGCAGTACTTC
-,TRBJ1-1,TRBV6-5,-,CASSYSRQLNTEAFF,TGTGCCAGCAGTTACTCGAGGCAGTTGAACACTGAAGCTTTCTTT
TRBD2,TRBJ2-3,TRBV7-2,-,CASSPGTSGGWSTDTQYF,TGTGCCAGCAGCCCCGGGACTAGCGGGGGGTGGAGCACAGATACGCAGTATTTT
TRBD1,TRBJ1-4,TRBV5-1,-,CASSLSSGGIREKLFF,TGCGCCAGCAGCTTGAGCTCAGGGGGCATTCGGGAAAAACTGTTTTTT
TRBD2,TRBJ2-1,TRBV5-1,few,CASSQGAGDYNEQFF,TGCGCCAGCAGCCAGGGAGCGGGGGACTACAATGAGCAGTTCTTC
-,TRBJ2-1,TRBV7-2,-,CASSQIAGYNEQFF,TGTGCCAGCAGCCAAATCGCCGGTTACAATGAGCAGTTCTTC
-,TRBJ1-5,TRBV2,-,CASSEGVGGRQPQHF,TGTGCCAGCAGTGAAGGGGTCGGGGGAAGACAGCCCCAGCATTTT
TRBD1,TRBJ1-6,TRBV2,-,CASRGPRDRVNSPLHF,TGTGCCAGCAGAGGTCCCCGGGACAGAGTAAATTCACCCCTCCACTTT
-,TRBJ2-1,TRBV28,-,CASSGVRSKGAYNEQFF,TGTGCCAGCAGCGGCGTCCGGAGCAAAGGTGCCTACAATGAGCAGTTCTTC
TRBD1,TRBJ1-2,TRBV18,-,CASSRTGNYGYTF,TGTGCCAGCTCCCGGACAGGGAACTATGGCTACACCTTC
TRBD2,TRBJ2-7,TRBV28,once,CASSLAGGNSYEQYF,TGTGCCAGCAGTTTGGCGGGGGGCAACTCCTACGAGCAGTACTTC
TRBD1,TRBJ1-5,TRBV7-2,-,CASSLGQGNTNQPQHF,TGTGCCAGCAGCCTGGGACAGGGGAATACAAATCAGCCCCAGCATTTT
TRBD2,TRBJ2-3,TRBV5-1,-,CASSFSGFPSTDTQYF,TGCGCCAGCAGCTTTAGCGGGTTCCCTAGCACAGATACGCAGTATTTT
-,TRBJ1-1,TRBV5-6,-,CASSLSAAGPASSFF,TGTGCCAGCAGCTTGTCAGCCGCGGGGCCAGCCTCCTCTTTCTTT
TRBD1,TRBJ2-6,TRBV6-4,-,CASSNTGGGGANVLTF,TGTGCCAGCAGTAACACAGGGGGCGGAGGGGCCAACGTCCTGACTTTC
TRBD1,TRBJ1-2,TRBV6-1,-,CASSEGQGAWGYTF,TGTGCCAGCAGTGAAGGACAGGGGGCTTGGGGCTACACCTTC
TRBD1,TRBJ1-1,TRBV7-9,once,CASSLQGVNTEAFF,TGTGCCAGCAGCTTACAGGGGGTGAACACTGAGGCTTTCTTT
-,TRBJ2-7,TRBV7-9,-,CASSPSPTPEQYF,TGTGCCAGCAGCCCCAGTCCGACTCCCGAGCAGTACTTC
-,TRBJ1-2,TRBV7-2,-,CASSLGGNGYTF,TGTGCCAGCAGCTTGGGAGGAAATGGCTACACCTTC
-,TRBJ1-5,TRBV7-2,-,CASSGRGGVPQHF,TGTGCCAGCAGCGGGCGGGGTGGTGTGCCCCAGCATTTT
TRBD2,TRBJ2-7,TRBV6-6,-,CASSFTSGIDEQYF,TGTGCCAGCAGTTTCACTAGCGGCATAGATGAGCAGTACTTC
-,TRBJ1-1,TRBV12-5,-,CASGLSRGEAFF,TGTGCTAGTGGTTTGTCCAGGGGTGAAGCTTTCTTT
-,TRBJ2-2,TRBV4-3,-,CASSQQAGNTGELFF,TGCGCCAGCAGCCAACAGGCGGGGAACACCGGGGAGCTGTTTTTT
-,TRBJ2-7,TRBV5-1,once,CASSRDKQSSYEQYF,TGCGCCAGCAGCCGGGACAAACAGAGCTCCTACGAGCAGTACTTC
-,TRBJ1-1,TRBV9,-,CASSATGNTEAFF,TGTGCCAGCAGCGCTACAGGAAACACTGAAGCTTTCTTT
TRBD2,TRBJ2-7,TRBV28,-,CASRPGLGGGEQYF,TGTGCCAGCAGACCGGGACTAGGTGGGGGCGAGCAGTACTTC